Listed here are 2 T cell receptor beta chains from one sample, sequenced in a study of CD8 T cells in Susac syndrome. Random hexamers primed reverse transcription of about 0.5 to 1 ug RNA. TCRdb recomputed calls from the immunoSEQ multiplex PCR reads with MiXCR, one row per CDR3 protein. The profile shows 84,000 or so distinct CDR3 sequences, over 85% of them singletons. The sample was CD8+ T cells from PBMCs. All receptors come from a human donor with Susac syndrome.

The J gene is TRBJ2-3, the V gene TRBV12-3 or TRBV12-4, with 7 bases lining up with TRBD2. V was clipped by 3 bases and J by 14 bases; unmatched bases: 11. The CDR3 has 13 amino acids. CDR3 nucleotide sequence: TGTGCCAGCAGTTTCCAGGGACTAAGGTCACCGTATTTT. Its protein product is CASSFQGLRSPYF.

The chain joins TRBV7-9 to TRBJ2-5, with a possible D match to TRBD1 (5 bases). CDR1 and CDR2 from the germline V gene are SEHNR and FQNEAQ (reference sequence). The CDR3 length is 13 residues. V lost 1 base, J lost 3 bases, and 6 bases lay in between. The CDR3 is CASSLVTEETQYF. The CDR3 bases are TGTGCCAGCAGCTTAGTGACAGAAGAGACCCAGTACTTC.